The 12 T cell receptor beta chains reported below all come from one sample, sequenced in a study of identical twins. Via MiXCR, TCRdb re-called the 5' RACE reads, giving one row per CDR3 protein. The sample yields under 350,000 distinct CDR3 sequences, roughly 10% seen once. The same sample was also studied in work on yellow fever vaccine responses in identical twins.

Sequencing used CD8+ T cells sorted from blood. The source is a woman under 30 in good health.

This chain links TRBV20-1 with TRBJ2-1; D unresolved. Trimming stripped 2 bases from V and 0 bases from J, with 8 bases between. Per the germline V gene, CDR1 is DFQATT and CDR2 is SNEGSKA (reference sequence). The CDR3 is 14 residues long. The CDR3 nucleotides read TGCAGTGCTAGACCCCATAGCTCCTACAATGAGCAGTTCTTC. Protein sequence: CSARPHSSYNEQFF.

This clonotype was recorded a few times. The chain is built from TRBV27 and TRBJ2-3; 7 nucleotides match TRBD2. Unmatched junction bases numbered 9, after V lost 0 bases and J lost 0 bases. The CDR3 runs 18 residues. Germline V gene sequence: CDR1 MNHEY, CDR2 SMNVEV (reference sequence). The CDR3 is CASSLSSFAGVSTDTQYF. CDR3 DNA sequence: TGTGCCAGCAGTTTATCCAGTTTTGCGGGAGTTAGCACAGATACGCAGTATTTT.

A few counts support this clonotype. The rearrangement uses TRBV7-9 and TRBJ2-7, with 10 bases that match TRBD2. Germline CDR1 and CDR2: SEHNR and FQNEAQ (reference sequence). The CDR3 length is 15 residues. The junction had 4 bases not matched to a gene; V was cut back by 2 bases and J by 3 bases. The DNA of the CDR3 is TGTGCCAGCAGCTTAATCCTAGCGGGAGACTACGAGCAGTACTTC. It encodes CASSLILAGDYEQYF.

The chain is built from TRBV4-3 and TRBJ2-3, with 9 bases aligning to TRBD2. Per germline, CDR1 LGHNA and CDR2 YSLEER. J was trimmed by 6 bases and V by 2 bases; bases with no gene match: 6. The CDR3 sequence is 15 residues long. The CDR3 spells CASSQTGTSLDTQYF. CDR3 sequence (DNA): TGCGCCAGCAGCCAAACGGGGACTAGCTTGGATACGCAGTATTTT.

The V call is TRBV18, the J call TRBJ2-7; TRBD1 matches 9 bases. Germline-derived CDR1 and CDR2 are KGHSH and LQKENI. V was clipped by 3 bases and J by 5 bases; unmatched bases: 8. CDR3 length equals 15 residues. CDR3 sequence reads: CASSPLRDRVNEQYF. CDR3 bases: TGTGCCAGCTCACCCCTCCGGGACAGGGTCAACGAGCAGTACTTC.

This clonotype showed up many times. V and J are TRBV29-1 and TRBJ2-3, with 8 bases matching TRBD2. The trim removed 3 bases at V and 3 bases at J, leaving 14 bases unmatched. There are 17 residues in the CDR3. CDR1 is SQVTM and CDR2 is ANQGSEA in the germline V gene. The CDR3 nucleotides read TGCAGCGTTGACAAAATAACAGCGGGGGAGTGGACAGATACGCAGTATTTT. Amino acids: CSVDKITAGEWTDTQYF.

In its sample, this clonotype was seen many times. V usage is TRBV6-1 and J usage is TRBJ2-1; 9 bases agree with TRBD2. The germline V gene has CDR1 MNHNS and CDR2 SASEGT. The CDR3 is made up of 16 amino acids. V was pared by 2 bases and J by 5 bases, with 7 bases of the junction left unmatched. CDR3 amino acids: CASSENAGGAHNEQFF. CDR3 coding DNA: TGTGCCAGCAGTGAAAACGCGGGAGGGGCCCACAATGAGCAGTTCTTC.

This clonotype came up a few times. The chain joins TRBV25-1 to TRBJ1-3, with unresolved D. Trimming cost V 3 bases and J 0 bases, with 6 bases left between them. CDR3 length equals 14 residues. Germline V gene lookup returns CDR1 MGHDK and CDR2 SYGVNS. CDR3 region: CASSEDFSGNTIYF. The CDR3 bases are TGTGCCAGCAGTGAGGACTTCTCTGGAAACACCATATATTTT.

This clonotype was seen many times. V is TRBV25-1 and J is TRBJ2-5; 7 bases are shared with TRBD1. This CDR3 contains 13 residues. Germline trimming cut 6 bases from V and 3 bases from J; bases unmatched to any gene: 4. CDR1 is MGHDK and CDR2 is SYGVNS in the germline V gene. DNA of the CDR3: TGTGCCAGCAGAAGGACAGGAGAAGAGACCCAGTACTTC. This sequence encodes CASRRTGEETQYF.

This clonotype was counted at least ten times. V usage is TRBV27 and J usage is TRBJ2-1, with D possibly TRBD1 on 6 matching bases. The CDR3 covers 15 residues. Germline V lookup: CDR1 MNHEY, CDR2 SMNVEV (reference sequence). V was clipped by 5 bases and J by 3 bases, with 14 bases between them. The CDR3 loop is CASSNREHLYNEQFF. The CDR3 nucleotides read TGTGCCAGCAGTAACAGGGAACACCTCTACAATGAGCAGTTCTTC.

This clonotype has a handful of counts. The rearrangement links TRBV5-1 to TRBJ1-1; 8 nucleotides align to TRBD1. Germline CDR1 SGHRS, CDR2 YFSETQ. The CDR3 spans 16 residues. The trim removed 1 base at V and 1 base at J, leaving 6 bases unmatched. This chain's CDR3 is CASSLRTGGRNTEAFF. The CDR3 nucleotides read TGCGCCAGCAGCTTGAGAACAGGGGGAAGGAACACTGAAGCTTTCTTT. The full variable domain, in which reference TRBV5-1 and TRBJ1-1 provide the parts outside the CDR3, is KAGVTQTPRYLIKTRGQQVTLSCSPISGHRSVSWYQQTPGQGLQFLFEYFSETQRNKGNFPGRFSGRQFSNSRSEMNVSTLELGDSALYLCASSLRTGGRNTEAFFGQGTRLTVV.

The rearrangement joins TRBV11-3 to TRBJ2-1, with D possibly being TRBD2 (6 bases). Deletions cut 4 bases from V and 4 bases from J, with 17 bases between. Germline CDR1 and CDR2: SGHNT and YENEEA. CDR3 length equals 16 residues. Written as DNA, the CDR3 is TGTGCCAGCAGCTACTCCTGGGGGGATCCTTACAATGAGCAGTTCTTC. Its translation: CASSYSWGDPYNEQFF.